These 17 T cell receptor beta chains came from one sample sequenced in a study of T cell responses to AZD1222 COVID-19 vaccine. Repertoires were generated with immunoSEQ multiplex PCR, while TCRdb's copy carries only in-frame clones and drops some. This sample has roughly 140,000 clones; about nine tenths occur once, and the top ten carry 1.7%. This specimen was peripheral blood, taken on day 0 of AZD1222 vaccination. All receptors come from an adult in good health.

The V and J genes are TRBV7-2 and TRBJ2-2; no definite D call. The V gene lost 6 bases and the J gene lost 5 bases, with 13 bases spanning the gap. In germline, CDR1 is SGHTA, CDR2 FQGNSA. The CDR3 is 14 residues long. CDR3 in DNA: TGTGCCAGCAGGTTATGGTCGATAACCGGGGAGCTGTTTTTT. This sequence encodes CASRLWSITGELFF.

This clone was seen once. This chain connects TRBV5-1 to TRBJ2-7; D is perhaps TRBD1 (7 bases). Germline V gene lookup returns CDR1 SGHRS and CDR2 YFSETQ. This CDR3 has 15 amino acids. The V end lost 3 bases, the J end lost 6 bases, and 19 bases lay between the germline ends. The DNA for the CDR3 is TGCGCCAGCAGCTCGGGGGTGGACAGGTTGGGCGAGCAGTACTTC. This sequence encodes CASSSGVDRLGEQYF.

J is TRBJ1-1 and V is TRBV24-1; 8 nucleotides agree with TRBD1. J was trimmed by 1 base and V by 12 bases; bases with no gene match: 6. Germline loops: CDR1 KGHDR, CDR2 SFDVKD. The length of the CDR3 is 13 residues. For the CDR3, the DNA is TGTGCCGTACGACAGGGGCCGAACACTGAAGCTTTCTTT. Translation gives CAVRQGPNTEAFF.

The V call is TRBV5-5, the J call TRBJ1-2, with unresolved D. V was clipped by 0 bases and J by 2 bases, with 8 bases between them. The germline gives CDR1 SGHKS, CDR2 YYEKEE (reference sequence). This CDR3 comprises 14 residues. The CDR3 loop reads CASSLVPGNYGYTF. CDR3 nucleotide sequence: TGTGCCAGCAGCTTGGTCCCGGGGAACTATGGCTACACCTTC. Based on the CDR3 plus reference TRBV5-5 and TRBJ1-2, the full variable domain is DAGVTQSPTHLIKTRGQQVTLRCSPISGHKSVSWYQQVLGQGPQFIFQYYEKEERGRGNFPDRFSARQFPNYSSELNVNALLLGDSALYLCASSLVPGNYGYTFGSGTRLTVV.

The chain uses TRBV7-3 and TRBJ2-1; no firm D call. In germline, CDR1 is SGHTA, CDR2 FQGTGA. The CDR3 runs 20 residues. Deletions cut 2 bases from V and 4 bases from J, with 27 bases between. The CDR3 region is CASSLYNEFMLANKYNEQFF. CDR3 DNA: TGTGCCAGCAGCTTATACAATGAGTTTATGTTGGCAAATAAGTACAATGAGCAGTTCTTC.

Details on this clone: Other DNA sequences in the sample encode the same CDR3. This chain links TRBV3-1 (or the pseudogene TRBV3-2) with TRBJ1-1; possibly TRBD1 for D (5 bases). Germline V lookup: CDR1 LGHDT, CDR2 YNNKEL (reference sequence). The CDR3 runs to 15 residues. V was pared by 3 bases and J by 1 base, with 12 bases between. The CDR3 loop reads CASSQAGTENTEAFF. In DNA form, the CDR3 reads TGTGCCAGCAGCCAGGCCGGGACGGAGAACACTGAAGCTTTCTTT.

V and J are TRBV21-1 and TRBJ1-1. TRBV21-1 is termed a pseudogene. This CDR3 comprises 16 residues. As DNA, the CDR3 is TGTGCCAGCAGCCTTACCGGGGGGTTGCAGGACACTGAAGCTTTCTTT. Protein: CASSLTGGLQDTEAFF.

The chain combines TRBV19 with TRBJ1-6, with D maybe TRBD1 (6 bases). V shed 6 bases and J shed 8 bases, with 14 bases lying between them. The CDR3 contains 14 residues. The germline V gene has CDR1 LNHDA and CDR2 SQIVND (reference sequence). The CDR3 nucleotides read TGTGCCAGTAGAATCGACAGGACCGATTCACCCCTCCACTTT. Amino acids: CASRIDRTDSPLHF. Together with reference TRBV19 and TRBJ1-6, the CDR3 gives the full variable domain: DGGITQSPKYLFRKEGQNVTLSCEQNLNHDAMYWYRQDPGQGLRLIYYSQIVNDFQKGDIAEGYSVSREKKESFPLTVTSAQKNPTAFYLCASRIDRTDSPLHFGNGTRLTVT.

CDR3 amino acids: CASSFGRVSYEQYF. CDR3 DNA: TGTGCCAGCAGCTTCGGGCGGGTCTCCTACGAGCAGTACTTC. This rearrangement joins TRBV5-6 to TRBJ2-7; TRBD2 might be the D (5 bases). Germline CDR1 SGHDT, CDR2 YYEEEE. V was clipped by 2 bases and J by 0 bases, with 9 bases between them. The length of the CDR3 is 14 residues.

The chain combines TRBV7-3 with TRBJ2-2, with D unresolved. The length of the CDR3 is 14 residues. The V end lost 5 bases, the J end lost 4 bases, and 11 bases lay between the germline ends. Germline CDR1 is SGHTA and CDR2 is FQGTGA. As DNA, the CDR3 is TGTGCCAGCAGCCTCGACCCGGGCACCGGGGAGCTGTTTTTT. Translated, it gives CASSLDPGTGELFF.

CDR3 residues: CASSLEVETQYF. The CDR3 bases are TGCGCCAGCAGCTTAGAGGTCGAGACCCAGTACTTC. This chain links TRBV5-1 with TRBJ2-5; D ambiguous. V lost 2 bases to trimming and J lost 5 bases, with 7 bases between them. This CDR3 is 12 amino acids long. Germline V gives CDR1 SGHRS, CDR2 YFSETQ.

The chain has TRBV4-1 and TRBJ1-4, with 9 bases fitting TRBD1. The CDR3 sequence is 15 residues long. Per germline, CDR1 MGHRA and CDR2 YSYEKL. After removal of 4 bases from V and 6 bases from J, the junction contained 6 bases not matched to a gene. CDR3 protein: CASSRTRTGDEKLFF. The CDR3 coding sequence is TGCGCCAGCAGCCGCACTAGGACAGGGGATGAAAAACTGTTTTTT.

The J gene is TRBJ2-1, the V gene TRBV27; perhaps TRBD2 as D (5 bases). The CDR3 runs to 15 residues. The V gene lost 2 bases and the J gene lost 4 bases, with 12 bases spanning the gap. From germline, CDR1 is MNHEY and CDR2 SMNVEV (reference sequence). This chain's CDR3 is CASSLTGGVYNEQFF. CDR3 bases: TGTGCCAGCAGTTTAACTGGAGGAGTTTACAATGAGCAGTTCTTC.

The rearrangement joins TRBV2 to TRBJ2-5; D might be TRBD1 (5 bases). V was cut by 4 bases and J by 5 bases, with 8 bases left in between. Germline lookup yields CDR1 SNHLY and CDR2 FYNNEI. CDR3 size: 12 residues. The CDR3 sequence is CASSVSGETQYF. DNA for the CDR3: TGTGCCAGCAGTGTGTCAGGGGAGACCCAGTACTTC.

The genes are TRBV23-1 and TRBJ1-1; the D is unclear. TRBV23-1 is known as an ORF, though its function is uncertain. Trimming shortened V by 0 bases and J by 3 bases, and 11 bases separated the two germline ends. This CDR3 comprises 15 residues. The CDR3 loop reads CASSQSWRRDTEAFF. The CDR3 region has the DNA TGCGCCAGCAGTCAATCGTGGAGGAGGGACACTGAAGCTTTCTTT.

V and J are TRBV5-1 and TRBJ2-2; TRBD2 aligns across 13 bases. V gave up 3 bases and J gave up 0 bases; unmatched junction bases: 2. CDR1 and CDR2 from the germline V gene are SGHRS and YFSETQ. The CDR3 runs to 17 residues. CDR3 region: CASSWGTSGTNTGELFF. In DNA form, the CDR3 reads TGCGCCAGCAGCTGGGGGACTAGCGGGACGAACACCGGGGAGCTGTTTTTT.

This chain joins TRBV3-1 (or the pseudogene TRBV3-2) and TRBJ1-2; unclear D gene. The V and J ends lost 1 base and 8 bases respectively, with 8 bases between them. The CDR3 spans 12 residues. Germline CDR1 LGHDT, CDR2 YNNKEL (reference sequence). The CDR3 is CASSQVSFGYTF. Written as DNA, the CDR3 is TGTGCCAGCAGCCAAGTCTCATTCGGCTACACCTTC.